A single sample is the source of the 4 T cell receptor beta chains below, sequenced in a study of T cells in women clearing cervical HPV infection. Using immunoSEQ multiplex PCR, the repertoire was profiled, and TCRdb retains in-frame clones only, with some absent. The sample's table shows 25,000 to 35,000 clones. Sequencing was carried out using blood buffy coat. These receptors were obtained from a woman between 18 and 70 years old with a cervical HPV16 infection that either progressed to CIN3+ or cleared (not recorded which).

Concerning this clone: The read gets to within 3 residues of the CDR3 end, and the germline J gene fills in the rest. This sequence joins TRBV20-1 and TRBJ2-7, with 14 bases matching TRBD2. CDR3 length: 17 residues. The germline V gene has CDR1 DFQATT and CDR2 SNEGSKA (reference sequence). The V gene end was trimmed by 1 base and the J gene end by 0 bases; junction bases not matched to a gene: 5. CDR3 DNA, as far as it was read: TGCAGTGCTAGAGGACTAGCGGGGGGGGGAGTCTCCTACGAG. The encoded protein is CSARGLAGGGVSYE. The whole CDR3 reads CSARGLAGGGVSYEQYF.

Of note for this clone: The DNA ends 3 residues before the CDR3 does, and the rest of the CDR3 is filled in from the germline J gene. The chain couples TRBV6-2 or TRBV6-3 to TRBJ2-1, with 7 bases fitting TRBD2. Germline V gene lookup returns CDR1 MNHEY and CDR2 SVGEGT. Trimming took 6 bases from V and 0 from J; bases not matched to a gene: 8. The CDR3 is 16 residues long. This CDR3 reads CASSYTSEGSYNEQFF. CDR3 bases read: TGTGCCAGCAGCTACACTAGCGAGGGCTCCTACAATGAG.

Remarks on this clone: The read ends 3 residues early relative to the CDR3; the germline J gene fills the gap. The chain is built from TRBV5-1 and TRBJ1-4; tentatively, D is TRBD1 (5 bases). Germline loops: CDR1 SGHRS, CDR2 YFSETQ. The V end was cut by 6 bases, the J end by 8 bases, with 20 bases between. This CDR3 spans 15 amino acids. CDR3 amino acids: CASTIRGGIEEKLFF. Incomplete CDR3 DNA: TGCGCCAGCACCATCCGGGGGGGGATTGAGGAAAAA.

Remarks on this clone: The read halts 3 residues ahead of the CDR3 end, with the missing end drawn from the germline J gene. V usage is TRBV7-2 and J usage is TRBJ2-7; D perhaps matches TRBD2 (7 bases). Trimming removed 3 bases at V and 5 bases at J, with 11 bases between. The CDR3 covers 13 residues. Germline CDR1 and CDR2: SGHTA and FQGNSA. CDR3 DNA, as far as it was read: TGTGCCAGCAGCTTCACGGGGGGCGACGAG. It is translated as CASSFTGGDE. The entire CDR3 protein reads CASSFTGGDEQYF. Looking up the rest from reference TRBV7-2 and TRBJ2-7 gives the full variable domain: GAGVSQSPSNKVTEKGKDVELRCDPISGHTALYWYRQSLGQGLEFLIYFQGNSAPDKSGLPSDRFSAERTGGSVSTLTIQRTQQEDSAVYLCASSFTGGDEQYFGPGTRLTVT.